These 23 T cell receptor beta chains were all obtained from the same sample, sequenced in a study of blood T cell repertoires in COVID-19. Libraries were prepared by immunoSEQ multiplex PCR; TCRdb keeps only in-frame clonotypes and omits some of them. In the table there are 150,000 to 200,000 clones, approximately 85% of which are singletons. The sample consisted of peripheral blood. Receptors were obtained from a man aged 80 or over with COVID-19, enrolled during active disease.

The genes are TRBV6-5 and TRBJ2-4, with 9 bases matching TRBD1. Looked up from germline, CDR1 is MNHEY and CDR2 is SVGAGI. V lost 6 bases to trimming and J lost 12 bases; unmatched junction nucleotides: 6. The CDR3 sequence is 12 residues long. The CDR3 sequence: CASSPTGGYQYF. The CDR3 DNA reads TGTGCCAGCAGCCCGACAGGGGGATATCAGTACTTC.

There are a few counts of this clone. The DNA of the CDR3 is TGTGCCAGCAGCTTAGATGGACAACTGTTACGGAGTTTGTACTTC. It yields the protein CASSLDGQLLRSLYF. The chain links TRBV7-2 to TRBJ2-7; possibly TRBD1 for D (5 bases). Trimming pared 1 base from V and 12 bases from J, leaving 22 bases between. Germline V lookup: CDR1 SGHTA, CDR2 FQGNSA. The CDR3 runs 15 residues.

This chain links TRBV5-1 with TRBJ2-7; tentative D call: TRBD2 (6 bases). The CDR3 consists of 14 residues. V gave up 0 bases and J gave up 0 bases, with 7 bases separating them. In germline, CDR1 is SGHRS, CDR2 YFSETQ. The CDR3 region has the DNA TGCGCCAGCAGCTTGGGCGGGAACTCCTACGAGCAGTACTTC. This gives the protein CASSLGGNSYEQYF.

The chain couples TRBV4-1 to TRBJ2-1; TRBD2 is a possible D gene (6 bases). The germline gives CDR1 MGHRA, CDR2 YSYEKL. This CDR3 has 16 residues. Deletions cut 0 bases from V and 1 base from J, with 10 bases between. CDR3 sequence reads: CASSQERRASYNEQFF. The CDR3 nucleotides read TGCGCCAGCAGCCAAGAGAGGAGGGCTTCCTACAATGAGCAGTTCTTC.

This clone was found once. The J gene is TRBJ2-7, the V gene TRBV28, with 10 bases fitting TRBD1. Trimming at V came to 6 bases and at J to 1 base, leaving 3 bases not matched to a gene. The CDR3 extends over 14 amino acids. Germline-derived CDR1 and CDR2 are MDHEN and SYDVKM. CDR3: CASRTGGKSYEQYF. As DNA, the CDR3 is TGTGCCAGCAGGACAGGGGGCAAGTCCTACGAGCAGTACTTC.

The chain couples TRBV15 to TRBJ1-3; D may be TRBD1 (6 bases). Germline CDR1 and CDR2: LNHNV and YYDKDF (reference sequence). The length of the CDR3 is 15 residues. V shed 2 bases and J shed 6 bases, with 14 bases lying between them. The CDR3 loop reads CATSRLTGPLNTIYF. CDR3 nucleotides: TGTGCCACCAGCAGACTAACAGGGCCTCTAAACACCATATATTTT.

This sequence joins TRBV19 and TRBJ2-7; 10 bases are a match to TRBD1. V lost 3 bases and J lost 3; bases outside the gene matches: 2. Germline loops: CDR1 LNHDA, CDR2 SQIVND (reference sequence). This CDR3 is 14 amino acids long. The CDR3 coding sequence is TGTGCCAGTAGTATTCGGACAGGGGGCTACGAGCAGTACTTC. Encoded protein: CASSIRTGGYEQYF.

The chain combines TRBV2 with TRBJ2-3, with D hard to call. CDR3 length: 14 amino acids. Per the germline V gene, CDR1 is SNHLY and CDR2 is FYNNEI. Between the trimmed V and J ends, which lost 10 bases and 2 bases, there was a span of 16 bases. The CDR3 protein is CATKMESDTDTQYF. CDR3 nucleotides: TGTGCCACCAAGATGGAGTCAGACACAGATACGCAGTATTTT.

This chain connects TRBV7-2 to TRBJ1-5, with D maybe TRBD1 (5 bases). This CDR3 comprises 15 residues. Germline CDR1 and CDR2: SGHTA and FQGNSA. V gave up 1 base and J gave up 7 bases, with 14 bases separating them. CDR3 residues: CASSLGEGPGQPQHF. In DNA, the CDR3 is TGTGCCAGCAGCTTAGGGGAGGGGCCAGGGCAGCCCCAGCATTTT. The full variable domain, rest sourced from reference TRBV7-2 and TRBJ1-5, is GAGVSQSPSNKVTEKGKDVELRCDPISGHTALYWYRQSLGQGLEFLIYFQGNSAPDKSGLPSDRFSAERTGGSVSTLTIQRTQQEDSAVYLCASSLGEGPGQPQHFGDGTRLSIL.

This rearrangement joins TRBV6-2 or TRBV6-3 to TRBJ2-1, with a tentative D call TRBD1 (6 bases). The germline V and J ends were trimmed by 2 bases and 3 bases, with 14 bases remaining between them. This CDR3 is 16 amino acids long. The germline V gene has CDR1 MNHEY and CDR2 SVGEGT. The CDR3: CASSYLGHGRYNEQFF. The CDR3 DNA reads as TGTGCCAGCAGTTACCTGGGACACGGTCGCTACAATGAGCAGTTCTTC.

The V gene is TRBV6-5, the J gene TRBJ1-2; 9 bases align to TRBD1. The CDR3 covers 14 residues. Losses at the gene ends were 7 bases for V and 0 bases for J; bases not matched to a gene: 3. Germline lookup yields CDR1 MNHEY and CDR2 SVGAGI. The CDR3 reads CASKRDRANYGYTF. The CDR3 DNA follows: TGTGCCAGCAAAAGGGACAGGGCTAACTATGGCTACACCTTC.

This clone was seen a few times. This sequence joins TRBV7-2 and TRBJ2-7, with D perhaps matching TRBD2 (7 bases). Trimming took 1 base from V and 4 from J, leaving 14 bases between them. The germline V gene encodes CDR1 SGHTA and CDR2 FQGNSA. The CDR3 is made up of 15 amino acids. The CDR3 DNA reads TGTGCCAGCAGCTTAGGGGCGGGGGCCTTGTACGAGCAGTACTTC. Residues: CASSLGAGALYEQYF.

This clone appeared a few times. The CDR3 protein is CASSREGEKLFF. DNA for the CDR3: TGTGCCAGCAGCCGGGAGGGAGAAAAACTGTTTTTT. The chain recombines TRBV3-1 (or the pseudogene TRBV3-2) with TRBJ1-4, with D uncertain. This CDR3 contains 12 residues. Trimming left V 4 bases short and J 8 bases short, with 8 bases between. Looked up from germline, CDR1 is LGHDT and CDR2 is YNNKEL (reference sequence).

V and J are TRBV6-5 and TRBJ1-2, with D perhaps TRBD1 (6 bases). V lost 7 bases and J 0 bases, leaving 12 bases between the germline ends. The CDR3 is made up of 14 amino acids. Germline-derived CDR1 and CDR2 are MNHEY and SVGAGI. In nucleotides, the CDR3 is TGTGCCAGCACCGGGGGGGCCCCTAACTATGGCTACACCTTC. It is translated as CASTGGAPNYGYTF.

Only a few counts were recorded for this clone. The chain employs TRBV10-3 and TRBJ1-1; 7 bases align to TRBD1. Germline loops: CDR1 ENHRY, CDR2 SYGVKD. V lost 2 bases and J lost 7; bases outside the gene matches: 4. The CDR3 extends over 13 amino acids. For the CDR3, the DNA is TGTGCCATCAGTGAGGACAGGGTTAGTGAAGCTTTCTTT. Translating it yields CAISEDRVSEAFF.

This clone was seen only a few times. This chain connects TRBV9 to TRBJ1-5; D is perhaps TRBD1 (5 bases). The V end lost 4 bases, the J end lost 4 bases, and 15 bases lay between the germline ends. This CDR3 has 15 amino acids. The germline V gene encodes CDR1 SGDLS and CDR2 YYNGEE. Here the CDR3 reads CASSPRGGLNQPQHF. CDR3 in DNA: TGTGCCAGCAGCCCCCGGGGGGGTCTGAATCAGCCCCAGCATTTT.

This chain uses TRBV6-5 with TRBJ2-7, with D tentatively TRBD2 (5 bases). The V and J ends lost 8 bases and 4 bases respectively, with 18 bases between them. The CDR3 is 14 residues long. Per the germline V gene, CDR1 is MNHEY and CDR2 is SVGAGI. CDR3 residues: CASPSGGSSYEQYF. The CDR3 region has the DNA TGTGCCAGCCCGAGCGGTGGCAGTTCTTACGAGCAGTACTTC.

CDR3 coding DNA: TGTGCCAGCAGCAACCGGGACAGGGATACTGAAGCTTTCTTT. It is translated as CASSNRDRDTEAFF. The V call is TRBV4-2, the J call TRBJ1-1; 9 bases are a match to TRBD1. V was pared by 5 bases and J by 5 bases, with 6 bases of the junction left unmatched. This CDR3 has 14 residues. Per germline, CDR1 LGHNA and CDR2 YNFKEQ.

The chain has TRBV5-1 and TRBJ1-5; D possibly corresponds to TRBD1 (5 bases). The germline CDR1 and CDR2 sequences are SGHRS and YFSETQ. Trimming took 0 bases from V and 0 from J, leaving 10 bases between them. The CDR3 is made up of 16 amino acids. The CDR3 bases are TGCGCCAGCAGCTTGGAGGGAGGGGATAGCAATCAGCCCCAGCATTTT. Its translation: CASSLEGGDSNQPQHF. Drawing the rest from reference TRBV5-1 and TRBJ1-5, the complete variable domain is KAGVTQTPRYLIKTRGQQVTLSCSPISGHRSVSWYQQTPGQGLQFLFEYFSETQRNKGNFPGRFSGRQFSNSRSEMNVSTLELGDSALYLCASSLEGGDSNQPQHFGDGTRLSIL.

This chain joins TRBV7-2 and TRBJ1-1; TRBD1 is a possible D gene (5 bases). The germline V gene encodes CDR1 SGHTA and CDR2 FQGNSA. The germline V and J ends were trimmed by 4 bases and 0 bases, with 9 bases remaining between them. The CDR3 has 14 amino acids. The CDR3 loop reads CASSSYRLNTEAFF. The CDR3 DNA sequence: TGTGCCAGCAGCTCATACAGGTTGAACACTGAAGCTTTCTTT.

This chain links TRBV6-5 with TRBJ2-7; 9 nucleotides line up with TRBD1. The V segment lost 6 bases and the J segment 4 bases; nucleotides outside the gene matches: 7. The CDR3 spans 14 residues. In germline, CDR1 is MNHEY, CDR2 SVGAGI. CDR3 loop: CASSRNRGQYEQYF. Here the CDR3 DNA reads TGTGCCAGCAGCCGCAACAGGGGGCAATACGAGCAGTACTTC.

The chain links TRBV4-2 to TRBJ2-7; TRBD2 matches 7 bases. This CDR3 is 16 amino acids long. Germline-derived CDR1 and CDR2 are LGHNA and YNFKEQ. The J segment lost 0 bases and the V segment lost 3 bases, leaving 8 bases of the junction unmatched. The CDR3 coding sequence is TGTGCCAGCAGCCAGGACGCTAGCGGATACTCCTACGAGCAGTACTTC. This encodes CASSQDASGYSYEQYF.

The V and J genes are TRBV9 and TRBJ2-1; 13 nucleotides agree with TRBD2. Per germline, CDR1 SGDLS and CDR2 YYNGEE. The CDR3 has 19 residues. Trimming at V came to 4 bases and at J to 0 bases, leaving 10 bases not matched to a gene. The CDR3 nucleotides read TGTGCCAGCAGCCCGACTAGCGGGGGGCTCCCCGGCTCCTACAATGAGCAGTTCTTC. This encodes CASSPTSGGLPGSYNEQFF. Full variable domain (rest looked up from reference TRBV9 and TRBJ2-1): DSGVTQTPKHLITATGQRVTLRCSPRSGDLSVYWYQQSLDQGLQFLIQYYNGEERAKGNILERFSAQQFPDLHSELNLSSLELGDSALYFCASSPTSGGLPGSYNEQFFGPGTRLTVL.